The rows below give T cell receptor beta chains drawn from one sample of a study of T cells after yellow fever vaccination. From the 5' RACE reads, TCRdb called clonotypes with MiXCR, one entry per CDR3 protein. This repertoire shows approximately 140,000 distinct CDR3 sequences, roughly 8.2% found once; its top ten account for approximately 0.78%. Here the sequenced sample was CD4+ T cells sorted from PBMCs, taken 5 days after the yellow fever booster vaccination. Receptor source: a man aged 25-45 years who received the YFV17D yellow fever vaccine. Each CDR3 is given without its conserved first and last residue. A D gene is named only where the DNA matches it firmly.

j_call d_call v_call cdr3_aa
TRBJ2-1 NA TRBV5-5 ASSLIWESSYNEQF
TRBJ1-1 NA TRBV18 ASSPRVQGSDTEAF
TRBJ2-4 TRBD2 TRBV15 ATSRPPGLAELKNIQY
TRBJ2-7 NA TRBV5-1 ASSVRDLSYEQY
TRBJ2-3 NA TRBV5-4 ASSSPPPASDTQY
TRBJ1-5 NA TRBV18 ASSVDRIPNQPQH
TRBJ2-3 NA TRBV5-8 ASSPGHSLTDTQY
TRBJ2-7 NA TRBV7-2 ASSFGLAFEQY
TRBJ2-3 TRBD2 TRBV7-2 ASTGGASGDTQY
TRBJ2-1 NA TRBV7-2 ASSFGLRYNEQF
TRBJ2-7 TRBD2 TRBV6-2/TRBV6-3 ASSYSGTIYEQY
TRBJ2-1 NA TRBV20-1 SARGERSSYNEQF
TRBJ2-5 TRBD1 TRBV6-1 ASSKVSGGEETQY
TRBJ2-1 TRBD1 TRBV27 ASSSTKQGNEQF
TRBJ2-5 TRBD2 TRBV3-1 ACCAKGRLAGPRETQY
TRBJ2-3 NA TRBV5-6 ASSPLADTQY
TRBJ2-1 NA TRBV6-1 ASSGTGGKYNEQF
TRBJ2-1 TRBD1 TRBV29-1 SALDRGKNGEQF
TRBJ2-7 TRBD1 TRBV7-7 ASSSDRGFGEQY
TRBJ2-7 TRBD2 TRBV28 ASSSARGGHLSYEQY
TRBJ2-7 NA TRBV18 ASSWSGDGEQY
TRBJ2-1 NA TRBV7-2 ASSTRDFGDNEQF